One sample yielded the 5 T cell receptor beta chains listed below, sequenced in a study of graft-versus-host responses after intestinal transplantation. The antigens of these receptors remain unknown. The data were produced by immunoSEQ multiplex PCR, yet TCRdb's version contains in-frame clones alone and is incomplete. The data contain under 130,000 clones, over 85% of them singletons. The starting material was unstimulated CD8+ T cells sorted from spleen or lymph node cells, obtained before intestinal transplant. The receptors come from a human donor who received an intestinal transplant.

V usage is TRBV11-2 and J usage is TRBJ2-7; D is unresolved. The germline gives CDR1 SGHAT, CDR2 FQNNGV. The CDR3 runs 11 residues. With 1 base removed from V and 3 bases from J, the gap between germline ends came to 1 base. CDR3 loop: CASSLVYEQYF. CDR3 sequence (DNA): TGTGCCAGCAGCTTAGTCTACGAGCAGTACTTC.

V gene TRBV4-1 combines with J gene TRBJ2-6; no clear D. This CDR3 comprises 14 residues. V gave up 1 base and J gave up 2 bases, with 3 bases separating them. CDR1 MGHRA and CDR2 YSYEKL come from the germline V gene. The CDR3 region has the DNA TGCGCCAGCAGCCAAGGGGCTGGGGCCAACGTCCTGACTTTC. This translates into CASSQGAGANVLTF.

This clone was counted a single time. The chain employs TRBV27 and TRBJ2-7; tentative D call: TRBD1 (8 bases). The CDR3 is 11 amino acids. The V gene lost 8 bases and the J gene lost 6 bases, with 11 bases spanning the gap. From germline, CDR1 is MNHEY and CDR2 SMNVEV (reference sequence). CDR3: CASHRGGEQYF. The DNA for the CDR3 is TGTGCCAGCCACAGGGGGGGCGAGCAGTACTTC.

This sequence joins TRBV4-1 and TRBJ2-7; a possible D gene is TRBD2 (5 bases). V was cut by 1 base and J by 0 bases, with 10 bases left in between. Germline CDR1 is MGHRA and CDR2 is YSYEKL. The CDR3 loop spans 15 amino acids. In DNA form, the CDR3 reads TGCGCCAGCAGCCAAGTAACTAGTGGCTCCTACGAGCAGTACTTC. Its translation is CASSQVTSGSYEQYF.

The chain joins TRBV29-1 to TRBJ2-2; unclear D gene. V shed 4 bases and J shed 6 bases, with 12 bases lying between them. This CDR3 region has 13 residues. The germline gives CDR1 SQVTM, CDR2 ANQGSEA. As DNA, the CDR3 is TGCAGCGTTGTGTCGGGTGTAGCCGGGGAGCTGTTTTTT. It yields the protein CSVVSGVAGELFF.